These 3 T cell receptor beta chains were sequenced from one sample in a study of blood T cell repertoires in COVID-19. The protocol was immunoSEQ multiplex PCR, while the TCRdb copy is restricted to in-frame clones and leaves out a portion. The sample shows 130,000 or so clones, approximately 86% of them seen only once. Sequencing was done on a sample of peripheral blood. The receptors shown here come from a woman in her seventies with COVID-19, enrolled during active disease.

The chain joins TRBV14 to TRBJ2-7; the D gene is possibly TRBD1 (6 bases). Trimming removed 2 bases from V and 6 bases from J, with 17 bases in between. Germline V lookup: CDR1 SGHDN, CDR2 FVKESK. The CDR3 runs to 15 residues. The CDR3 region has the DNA TGTGCCAGCAGCCAACAGGGGAGAAGAACGGGCGAGCAGTACTTC. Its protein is CASSQQGRRTGEQYF.

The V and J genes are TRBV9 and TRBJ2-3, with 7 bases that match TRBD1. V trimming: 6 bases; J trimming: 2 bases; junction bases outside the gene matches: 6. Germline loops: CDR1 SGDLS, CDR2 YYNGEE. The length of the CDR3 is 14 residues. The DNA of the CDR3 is TGTGCCAGCACTACAGGGGCTTCCACAGATACGCAGTATTTT. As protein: CASTTGASTDTQYF.

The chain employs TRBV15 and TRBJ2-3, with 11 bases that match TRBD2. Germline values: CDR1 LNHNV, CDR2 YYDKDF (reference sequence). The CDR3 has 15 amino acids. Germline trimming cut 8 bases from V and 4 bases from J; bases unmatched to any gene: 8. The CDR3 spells CATGLAGGHADTQYF. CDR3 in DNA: TGTGCCACCGGCTTAGCGGGGGGGCACGCAGATACGCAGTATTTT.